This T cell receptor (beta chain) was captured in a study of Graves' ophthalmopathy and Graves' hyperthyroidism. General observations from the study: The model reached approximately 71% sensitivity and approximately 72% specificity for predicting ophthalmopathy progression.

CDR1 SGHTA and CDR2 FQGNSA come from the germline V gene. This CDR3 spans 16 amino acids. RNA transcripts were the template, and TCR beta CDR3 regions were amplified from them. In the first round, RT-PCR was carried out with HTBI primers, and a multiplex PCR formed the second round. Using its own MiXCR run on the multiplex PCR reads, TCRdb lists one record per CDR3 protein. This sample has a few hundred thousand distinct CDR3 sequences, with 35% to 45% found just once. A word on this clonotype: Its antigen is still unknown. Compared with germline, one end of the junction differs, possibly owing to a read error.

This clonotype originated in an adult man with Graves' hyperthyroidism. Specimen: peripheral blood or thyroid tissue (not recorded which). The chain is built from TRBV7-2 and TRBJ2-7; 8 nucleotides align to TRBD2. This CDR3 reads CASSSGDSGVTYERYF. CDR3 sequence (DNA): TGTGCCAGCAGCTCCGGGGATAGCGGGGTGACCTACGAGCGGTACTTC.